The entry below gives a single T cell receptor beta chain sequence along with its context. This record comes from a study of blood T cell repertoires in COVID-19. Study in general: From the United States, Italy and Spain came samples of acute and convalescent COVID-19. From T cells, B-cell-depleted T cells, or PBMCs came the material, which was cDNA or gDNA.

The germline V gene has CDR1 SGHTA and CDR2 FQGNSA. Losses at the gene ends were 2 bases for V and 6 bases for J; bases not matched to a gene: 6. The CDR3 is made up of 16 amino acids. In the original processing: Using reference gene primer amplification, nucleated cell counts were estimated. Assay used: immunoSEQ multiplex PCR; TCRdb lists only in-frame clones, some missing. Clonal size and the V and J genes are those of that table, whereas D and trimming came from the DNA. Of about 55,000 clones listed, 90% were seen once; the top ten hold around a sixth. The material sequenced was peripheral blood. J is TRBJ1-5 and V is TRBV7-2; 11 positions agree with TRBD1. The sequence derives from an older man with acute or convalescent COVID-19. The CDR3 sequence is CASSLFGQGAGQPQHF. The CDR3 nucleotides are TGTGCCAGCAGCTTATTTGGACAGGGGGCAGGTCAGCCCCAGCATTTT.